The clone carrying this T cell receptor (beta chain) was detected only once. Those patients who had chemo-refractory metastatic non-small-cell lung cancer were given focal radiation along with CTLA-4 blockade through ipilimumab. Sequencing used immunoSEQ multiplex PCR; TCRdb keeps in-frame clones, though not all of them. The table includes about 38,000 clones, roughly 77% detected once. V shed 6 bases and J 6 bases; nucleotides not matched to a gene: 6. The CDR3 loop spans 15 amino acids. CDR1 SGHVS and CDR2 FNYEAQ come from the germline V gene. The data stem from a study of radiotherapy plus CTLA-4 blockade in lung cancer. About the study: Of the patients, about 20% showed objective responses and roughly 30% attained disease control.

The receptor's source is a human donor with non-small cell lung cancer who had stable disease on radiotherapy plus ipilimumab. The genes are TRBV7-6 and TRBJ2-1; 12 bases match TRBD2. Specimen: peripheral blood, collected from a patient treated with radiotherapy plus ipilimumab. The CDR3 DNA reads TGTGCCAGCAGGCCCACTAGCGGGGGGAGCAATGAGCAGTTCTTC. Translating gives CASRPTSGGSNEQFF.